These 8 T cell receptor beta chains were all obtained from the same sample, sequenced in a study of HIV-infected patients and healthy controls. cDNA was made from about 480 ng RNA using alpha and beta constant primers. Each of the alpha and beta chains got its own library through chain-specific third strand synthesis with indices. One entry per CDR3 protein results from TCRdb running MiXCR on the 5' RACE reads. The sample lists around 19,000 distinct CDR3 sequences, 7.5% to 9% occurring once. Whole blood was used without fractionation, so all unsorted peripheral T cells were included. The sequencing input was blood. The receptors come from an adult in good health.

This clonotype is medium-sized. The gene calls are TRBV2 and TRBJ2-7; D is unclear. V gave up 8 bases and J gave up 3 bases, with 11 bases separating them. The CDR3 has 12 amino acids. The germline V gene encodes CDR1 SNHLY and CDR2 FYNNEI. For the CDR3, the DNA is TGTGCCAGCGAGATCAGGTACTACGAGCAGTACTTC. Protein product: CASEIRYYEQYF.

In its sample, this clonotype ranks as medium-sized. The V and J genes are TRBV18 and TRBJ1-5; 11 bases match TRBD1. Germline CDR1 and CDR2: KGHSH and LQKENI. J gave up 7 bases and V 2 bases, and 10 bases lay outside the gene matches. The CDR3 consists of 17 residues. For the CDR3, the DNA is TGTGCCAGCTCACCAACCCCCCCGGGACAGGGGGGACAGCCCCAGCATTTT. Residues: CASSPTPPGQGGQPQHF.

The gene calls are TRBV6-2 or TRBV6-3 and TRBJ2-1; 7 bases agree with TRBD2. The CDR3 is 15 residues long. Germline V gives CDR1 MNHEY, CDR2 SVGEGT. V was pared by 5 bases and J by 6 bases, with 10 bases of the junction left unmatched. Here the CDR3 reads CASSHYGGGPNEQFF. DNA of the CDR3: TGTGCCAGCAGTCACTACGGGGGAGGGCCCAATGAGCAGTTCTTC.

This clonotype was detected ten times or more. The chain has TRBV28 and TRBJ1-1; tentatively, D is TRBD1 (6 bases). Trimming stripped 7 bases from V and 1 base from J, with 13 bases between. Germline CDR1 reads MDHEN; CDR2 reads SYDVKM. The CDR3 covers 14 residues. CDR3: CASNTGHPNTEAFF. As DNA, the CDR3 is TGTGCCAGCAACACGGGACACCCGAACACTGAAGCTTTCTTT.

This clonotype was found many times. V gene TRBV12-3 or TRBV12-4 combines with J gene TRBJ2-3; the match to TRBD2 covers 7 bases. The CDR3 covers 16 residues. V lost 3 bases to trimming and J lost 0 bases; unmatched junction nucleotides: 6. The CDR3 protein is CASSFNSGVSTDTQYF. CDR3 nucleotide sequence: TGTGCCAGCAGTTTCAACAGCGGGGTGAGCACAGATACGCAGTATTTT.

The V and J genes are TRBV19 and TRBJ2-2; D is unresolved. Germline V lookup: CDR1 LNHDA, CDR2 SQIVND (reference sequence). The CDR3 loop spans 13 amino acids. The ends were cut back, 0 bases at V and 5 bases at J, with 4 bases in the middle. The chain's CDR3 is CASSIEGTGELFF. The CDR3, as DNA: TGTGCCAGTAGTATAGAGGGGACCGGGGAGCTGTTTTTT.

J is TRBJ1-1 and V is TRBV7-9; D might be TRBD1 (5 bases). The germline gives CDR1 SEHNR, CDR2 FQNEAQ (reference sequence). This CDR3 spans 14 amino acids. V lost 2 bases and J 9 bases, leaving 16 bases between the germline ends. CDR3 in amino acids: CASSLLQVVAKAFF. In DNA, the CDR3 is TGTGCCAGCAGCTTATTACAGGTAGTGGCGAAAGCTTTCTTT.

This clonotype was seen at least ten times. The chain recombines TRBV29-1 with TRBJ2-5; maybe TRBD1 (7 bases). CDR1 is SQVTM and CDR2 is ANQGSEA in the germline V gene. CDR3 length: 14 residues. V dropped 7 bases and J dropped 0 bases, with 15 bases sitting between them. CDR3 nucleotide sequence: TGCAGCGCCAGGACAGGAGGGGACCAAGAGACCCAGTACTTC. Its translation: CSARTGGDQETQYF.